This is a list of T cell receptor beta chains from one sample in a study of shared clonotypes between healthy human individuals. Repertoires were generated with immunoSEQ multiplex PCR, while TCRdb's copy carries only in-frame clones and drops some. Among 2 million to 2.5 million clones listed, about 92% were seen once. The sample comprised naive CD4+ T cells from PBMCs. Receptors were obtained from a man aged 18 to 30 in good health. Some clones in this sample may be carry-over from other donors' samples. The CDR3 runs from the conserved cysteine through the conserved F or W. A D gene is named only where the DNA matches it firmly. Clone sizes are given selectively: once, few, many, or a class where the clone is expanded.

TRBJ1-2 | 14 | - | - | TRBV19 | TGTGCCAGTAGAGAGTCGGGGGGGAACTATGGCTACACCTTC | CASRESGGNYGYTF
TRBJ2-1 | 15 | TRBD1 | - | TRBV28 | TGTGCCAGCAGCGCCCCTTCGACAGGGTCCAATGAGCAGTTCTTC | CASSAPSTGSNEQFF
TRBJ1-3 | 16 | - | - | TRBV30 | TGTGCCTGGAGTCAGCGGGGCCTCCAAACTGGAAACACCATATATTTT | CAWSQRGLQTGNTIYF
TRBJ1-1 | 14 | - | - | TRBV19 | TGTGCCAGTAGCCCGCCGGGATGGAGCACTGAAGCTTTCTTT | CASSPPGWSTEAFF
TRBJ2-5 | 13 | TRBD2 | - | TRBV28 | TGTGCCAGCAGTACGACTAGCCTAGAGACCCAGTACTTC | CASSTTSLETQYF
TRBJ1-2 | 14 | TRBD1 | once | TRBV19 | TGTGCCAGTAGTATTTCCGGGACAGGGGGTGGCTACACCTTC | CASSISGTGGGYTF
TRBJ2-2 | 14 | - | - | TRBV9 | TGTGCCAGCAGCCCCCAAGGCTCCACCGGGGAGCTGTTTTTT | CASSPQGSTGELFF
TRBJ1-5 | 16 | TRBD1 | - | TRBV5-1 | TGCGCCAGCAGCTTGGGGTCAGAGGGGGCCAATCAGCCCCAGCATTTT | CASSLGSEGANQPQHF
TRBJ2-7 | 15 | - | - | TRBV7-2 | TGTGCCAGCAGCTATATATCCCAGGGTCCCTACGAGCAGTACTTC | CASSYISQGPYEQYF
TRBJ2-6 | 16 | - | - | TRBV5-1 | TGCGCCAGCAGCTACGAGGAGAGCTCTGGGGCCAACGTCCTGACTTTC | CASSYEESSGANVLTF
TRBJ2-7 | 15 | TRBD2 | - | TRBV28 | TGTGCCAGCAGTTCCCCGACTAGCAGCTCCTACGAGCAGTACTTC | CASSSPTSSSYEQYF
TRBJ2-2 | 15 | - | - | TRBV7-2 | TGTGCCAGCAGCTCAAGACGTTGGAACACCGGGGAGCTGTTTTTT | CASSSRRWNTGELFF
TRBJ1-5 | 13 | TRBD1 | - | TRBV7-3 | TGTGCCAGCAGCTTACGACAGGGTTCGGCCCAGCATTTT | CASSLRQGSAQHF
TRBJ2-3 | 15 | - | - | TRBV18 | TGTGCCAGCTCATCAACGAGGGGTACAGAGGATACGCAGTATTTT | CASSSTRGTEDTQYF
TRBJ2-1 | 16 | TRBD2 | - | TRBV7-9 | TGTGCCAGCAGCTTAGCGCTAGCGGGAGGTCACAATGAGCAGTTCTTC | CASSLALAGGHNEQFF
TRBJ2-1 | 20 | TRBD1 | - | TRBV14 | TGTGCCAGCAGCCAAGGAGGCGGGGGCGCCGGGACAGGGTCCTACAATGAGCAGTTCTTC | CASSQGGGGAGTGSYNEQFF
TRBJ1-2 | 14 | - | - | TRBV6-4 | TGTGCCAGAGAAGTCCACGGGGCATTGGACGGCTACACCTTC | CAREVHGALDGYTF
TRBJ1-1 | 13 | - | few | TRBV7-2 | TGTGCCAGCAGCTTAGCACAGAACACTGAAGCTTTCTTT | CASSLAQNTEAFF
TRBJ1-4 | 14 | - | - | TRBV6-1 | TGTGCCAGCAACCTAAAACCAGGCGACCAAAAACTGTTTTTT | CASNLKPGDQKLFF
TRBJ2-1 | 19 | TRBD2 | - | TRBV4-2 | TGTGCCAGCAGCCAAGTTGGACTAGCGGGTGGAGACTCCTACAATGAGCAGTTCTTC | CASSQVGLAGGDSYNEQFF
TRBJ2-2 | 16 | TRBD2 | - | TRBV9 | TGTGCCAGCAGCTCACGGACTAGCGGGAACACCGGGGAGCTGTTTTTT | CASSSRTSGNTGELFF
TRBJ1-2 | 13 | TRBD1 | - | TRBV27 | TGTGCCAGCAGCCGGGACAGCAACTATGGCTACACCTTC | CASSRDSNYGYTF
TRBJ1-1 | 14 | TRBD1 | - | TRBV7-2 | TGTGCCAGCAGCAGGGACAGGAGGAACACTGAAGCTTTCTTT | CASSRDRRNTEAFF
TRBJ2-2 | 14 | TRBD2 | - | TRBV7-2 | TGTGCCAGCAGCAAGGGAGGGTACACCGGGGAGCTGTTTTTT | CASSKGGYTGELFF
TRBJ2-5 | 16 | - | - | TRBV11-2 | TGTGCCAGCAGCTCAAGAACAATGGGACTTGAGGAGACCCAGTACTTC | CASSSRTMGLEETQYF
TRBJ2-1 | 11 | - | - | TRBV6-5 | TGTGCCAGCAGACACGGACGGGAGCAGTTCTTC | CASRHGREQFF
TRBJ1-2 | 12 | TRBD1 | - | TRBV2 | TGTGCCAGCCACAGGGGATACTATGGCTACACCTTC | CASHRGYYGYTF
TRBJ2-1 | 15 | TRBD2 | - | TRBV14 | TGTGCCAGCAGCTGGGCTAGCGGGGCCTACAATGAGCAGTTCTTC | CASSWASGAYNEQFF
TRBJ2-2 | 14 | - | - | TRBV11-3 | TGTGCCAGCAGCTTAGCGGGAAGCACCGGGGAGCTGTTTTTT | CASSLAGSTGELFF
TRBJ2-7 | 15 | - | - | TRBV28 | TGTGCCAGCAGCCGTGCGGGGGCCAGGTCCTACGAGCAGTACTTC | CASSRAGARSYEQYF
TRBJ2-5 | 21 | TRBD2 | - | TRBV19 | TGTGCCAGTAGTCCGCGGGACAGTCCCGGGACTAGCGGGCGGTACCAAGAGACCCAGTACTTC | CASSPRDSPGTSGRYQETQYF
TRBJ2-1 | 16 | TRBD2 | - | TRBV4-3 | TGCGCCAGCTCGTCTAGCGGGAGGGCCATATACAATGAGCAGTTCTTC | CASSSSGRAIYNEQFF
TRBJ2-2 | 15 | - | - | TRBV2 | TGTGCCAGCAGTGATCTCAGGGCGAACACCGGGGAGCTGTTTTTT | CASSDLRANTGELFF
TRBJ2-7 | 12 | TRBD2 | - | TRBV27 | TGTGCCAGCAGTAGCGGGAGTTACGAGCAGTACTTC | CASSSGSYEQYF
TRBJ2-5 | 15 | TRBD1 | - | TRBV5-1 | TGCGCCAGCAGCGGCGGGACAGGGGGGGAAGAGACCCAGTACTTC | CASSGGTGGEETQYF
TRBJ2-1 | 19 | TRBD1 | - | TRBV27 | TGTGCCAGCAGTTTTTCGACCTCATGGACAGGGATCTCCTACAATGAGCAGTTCTTC | CASSFSTSWTGISYNEQFF
TRBJ2-5 | 12 | - | - | TRBV5-1 | TGCGCCAGCAGCTTCGACGAAGAGACCCAGTACTTC | CASSFDEETQYF
TRBJ1-6 | 12 | - | - | TRBV6-5 | TGTGCCAGCAGCCCCAATGGCTCACCCCTCCACTTT | CASSPNGSPLHF
TRBJ1-1 | 16 | TRBD1 | once | TRBV28 | TGTGCCAGCATACCTCAGGGGGCAGGGAGGGACACTGAAGCTTTCTTT | CASIPQGAGRDTEAFF
TRBJ2-7 | 14 | TRBD2 | - | TRBV5-1 | TGCGCCAGCAGCTTTCAGGGAGGGCCCTACGAGCAGTACTTC | CASSFQGGPYEQYF
TRBJ2-1 | 14 | TRBD2 | - | TRBV5-6 | TGTGCCAGCAGAAGGACTAGCGGGTACAATGAGCAGTTCTTC | CASRRTSGYNEQFF
TRBJ2-2 | 17 | - | - | TRBV12-5 | TGTGCTAGTGGTTTGGTACTTTCGGGTCGCAACACCGGGGAGCTGTTTTTT | CASGLVLSGRNTGELFF
TRBJ2-7 | 14 | TRBD1 | - | TRBV11-1 | TGTGCCAGCAGCCCCCAGGGGGAATACTCCGAGCAGTACTTC | CASSPQGEYSEQYF
TRBJ2-3 | 17 | TRBD2 | - | TRBV5-1 | TGCGCCAGCAGCTGGACGACTAGCGGGAGTTCGTCAGATACGCAGTATTTT | CASSWTTSGSSSDTQYF
TRBJ2-7 | 14 | - | - | TRBV7-9 | TGTGCCAGCAGCTTTCGCGGCCAGCCCTACGAGCAGTACTTC | CASSFRGQPYEQYF
TRBJ1-2 | 13 | - | - | TRBV6-6 | TGTGCCAGCAGTGCCTTCGGAAGTGGGGGCTACACCTTC | CASSAFGSGGYTF
TRBJ1-3 | 15 | TRBD1 | once | TRBV7-2 | TGTGCCAGCAGGGGGACAGTCCGCTCTGGAAACACCATATATTTT | CASRGTVRSGNTIYF
TRBJ1-1 | 20 | - | - | TRBV4-1 | TGCGCCAGCAGCCAAGTGGGGTGGGCCGGGGGCCCTTTTGGAGGGACTGAAGCTTTCTTT | CASSQVGWAGGPFGGTEAFF
TRBJ2-7 | 14 | - | once | TRBV28 | TGTGCCAGCAGTCCGGTGGGGGCAACCTACGAGCAGTACTTC | CASSPVGATYEQYF
TRBJ2-6 | 16 | TRBD1 | - | TRBV2 | TGTGCCAGCAGTGAGGACAGGGGGCCTGGGGCCAACGTCCTGACTTTC | CASSEDRGPGANVLTF
TRBJ1-1 | 13 | TRBD1 | - | TRBV30 | TGTGCCTGGATCGACGGGACAGTCACTGAAGCTTTCTTT | CAWIDGTVTEAFF
TRBJ2-1 | 17 | - | - | TRBV7-3 | TGTGCCAGCAGCCACCGTACACTAGATCCCCTCTACAATGAGCAGTTCTTC | CASSHRTLDPLYNEQFF
TRBJ2-7 | 14 | - | - | TRBV19 | TGTGCCAGTAGTAGGACGGGCAGCTCCTACGAGCAGTACTTC | CASSRTGSSYEQYF